These T cell receptor beta chains were read from a single sample in a study of T cells expressing NK-cell markers. TCRdb reanalyzed the 5' RACE reads, giving one entry per CDR3 protein sequence and no DNA. The repertoire shows roughly 150,000 distinct CDR3 sequences; the top ten hold 15% to 20%. Sequenced: blood T cells: a sorted CD56 or NKG2C T cell subset, CD4+ or CD8+ T cells, or bulk PBMC T cells (not recorded which). These receptors were obtained from a woman aged 18 to 75 in good health. Both conserved end residues are part of each CDR3. Expanded clones are given a class, and other clones once, few, many or no size at all.

clone size,V gene,J gene,CDR3 protein
.,TRBV7-8,TRBJ2-7,CASSLAGAGGRQYF
.,TRBV6-1,TRBJ1-3,CASRPGGGGNTIYF
.,TRBV5-8,TRBJ2-2,CASSGGTYLFGELFF
.,TRBV11-1,TRBJ2-5,CASRALAGGFQETQYF
.,TRBV20-1,TRBJ2-4,CSASPGYAKNIQYF
.,TRBV5-1,TRBJ1-4,CASSWGTGYNEKLFF
.,TRBV5-1,TRBJ2-7,CASSVQGASSYEQYF
.,TRBV28,TRBJ1-6,CASNSGSDSPLHF
.,TRBV2,TRBJ1-1,CASLRLFEAFF
.,TRBV20-1,TRBJ2-1,CSARDEQAQFF
.,TRBV18,TRBJ2-3,CASSPVPRGRTKADTQYF
.,TRBV20-1,TRBJ2-1,CSASMYSRNNEQFF
.,TRBV20-1,TRBJ2-1,CSAPRGDRGNEQFF
.,TRBV5-1,TRBJ2-7,CASSADSRYEQYF
.,TRBV4-1,TRBJ2-1,CASSQDYSGGNEQFF
.,TRBV7-2,TRBJ2-3,CASSLRAPSTDTQYF
.,TRBV15,TRBJ1-6,CATSRVGLDSPLHF
.,TRBV6-5,TRBJ1-2,CASSPQGYGYTF
.,TRBV10-3,TRBJ2-3,CATWTGGFHRDTQYF
.,TRBV29-1,TRBJ1-1,CSVAQGTNTEAFF
.,TRBV12-3/TRBV12-4,TRBJ2-2,CASSLWGGMNTGELFF
.,TRBV11-1,TRBJ2-1,CASSLGLAGEKPYNEQFF
.,TRBV20-1,TRBJ2-1,CSAGGVIAGLNNEQFF
.,TRBV7-3,TRBJ1-1,CASSLNGVGLTEAFF
.,TRBV20-1,TRBJ1-1,CSVRDSGGGIEAFF
.,TRBV7-9,TRBJ1-2,CASSSINSNYGYTF
.,TRBV20-1,TRBJ2-1,CSASSSGTYNEQFF
.,TRBV7-2,TRBJ2-3,CASSFTRVSTDTQYF
.,TRBV12-3/TRBV12-4,TRBJ1-1,CASSLGAENTEAFF
.,TRBV2,TRBJ2-3,CASRGLAGTTDTQYF
.,TRBV9,TRBJ2-2,CASSVGTVNTGELFF
.,TRBV7-8,TRBJ2-5,CASSKQETQYF
.,TRBV7-2,TRBJ2-7,CASSSPGGGSYEQYF
.,TRBV6-1,TRBJ1-1,CASSNPWGTEAFF
.,TRBV20-1,TRBJ2-2,CSARDGQKNTGELFF
.,TRBV10-3,TRBJ2-3,CATSQSGGAGTDTQYF
.,TRBV7-9,TRBJ2-3,CASSLKREKTDTQYF
.,TRBV29-1,TRBJ2-1,CSVEAYGDEQFF
.,TRBV6-5,TRBJ2-7,CASSYSRVSGESLGEQYF
.,TRBV20-1,TRBJ2-4,CSASGTIDPGNIQYF
.,TRBV20-1,TRBJ2-1,CSATGTSGSNEQFF
.,TRBV7-3,TRBJ2-5,CASSFFRDGGGGKTQYF
.,TRBV12-3/TRBV12-4,TRBJ2-1,CASSLEGFEQFF
.,TRBV5-1,TRBJ1-1,CASSLGGLYTEAFF
medium-sized,TRBV12-3/TRBV12-4,TRBJ2-7,CASSLQGGIYEQYF
.,TRBV7-3,TRBJ2-7,CASSLIGTGGYEQYF
.,TRBV11-2,TRBJ1-6,CASSFSQGAGSPLHF
.,TRBV7-8,TRBJ1-2,CASSLDRGADYGYTF